This T cell receptor (beta chain) is from a study of shared clonotypes between healthy human individuals. General observations from the study: Clonotype sharing across several donors was observed for 4% to 6.5% of naive CD4 clonotypes. Lower generation probabilities were found for non-shared clonotypes than for those shared by all four donors. With few donors, the genetic and exposure-history diversity represented was limited.

Using immunoSEQ multiplex PCR, the repertoire was profiled, and TCRdb retains in-frame clones only, with some absent. The sample contains about 2 million clones, roughly 94% of which appear only once. This CDR3 has 15 residues. Germline loops: CDR1 SGHAT, CDR2 FQDESV (reference sequence). Trimming stripped 5 bases from V and 2 bases from J, with 13 bases between. There were no recent acute infections or vaccinations among the donors, who were healthy HIV-negative adults. In regard to this clone: The antigen is undetermined.

The TCR comes from a young man in good health. The source material was naive CD4+ T cells sorted from blood. Subset: CD45RA+ positively selected. J is TRBJ1-3 and V is TRBV11-1; no firm D call. CDR3 DNA: TGTGCCAGCAGCGATCGGGCCTCGGCTGGAAACACCATATATTTT. Its translation: CASSDRASAGNTIYF.